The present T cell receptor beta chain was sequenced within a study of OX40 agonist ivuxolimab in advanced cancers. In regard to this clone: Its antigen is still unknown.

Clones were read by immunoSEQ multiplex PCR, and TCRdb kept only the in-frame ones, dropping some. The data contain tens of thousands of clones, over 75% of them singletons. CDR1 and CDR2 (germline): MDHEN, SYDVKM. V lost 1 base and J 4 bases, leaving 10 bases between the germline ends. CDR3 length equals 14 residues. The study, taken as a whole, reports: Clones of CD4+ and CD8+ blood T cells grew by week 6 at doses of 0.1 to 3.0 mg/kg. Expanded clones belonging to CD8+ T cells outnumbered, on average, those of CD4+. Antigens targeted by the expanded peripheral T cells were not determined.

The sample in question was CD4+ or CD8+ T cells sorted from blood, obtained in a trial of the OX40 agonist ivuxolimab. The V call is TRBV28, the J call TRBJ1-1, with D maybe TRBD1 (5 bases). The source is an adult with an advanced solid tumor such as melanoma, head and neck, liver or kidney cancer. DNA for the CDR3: TGTGCCAGCAGTTTATTAGGGGAAGGCACTGAAGCTTTCTTT. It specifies CASSLLGEGTEAFF.